This T cell receptor beta chain was captured by sequencing in a study of shared clonotypes between healthy human individuals. Across the whole study: A donor's plate count was three for CD4 naive and three for CD4 memory; CD8 naive had two and CD8 memory one. General study results and limits: Sharing across four donors was seen in approximately 5.2% of naive CD4 clonotypes.

With regard to this clone: Its target is unknown.

The trim removed 5 bases at V and 3 bases at J, leaving 4 bases unmatched. This CDR3 spans 15 amino acids. Germline values: CDR1 SNHLY, CDR2 FYNNEI. Generated by immunoSEQ multiplex PCR, the TCRdb table keeps only in-frame clones and is missing some. The sample consists of roughly 2.2 million clones, around 90% of them appearing once. The genes are TRBV2 and TRBJ2-1, with 10 bases fitting TRBD2. Sequencing was performed on naive CD4+ T cells from PBMCs. Subset reported: CD45RA+ positively selected. The TCR comes from a man aged 18 to 35 in good health. Some clones in this sample may be carry-over from other donors' samples. CDR3 in amino acids: CASSPSGSRYNEQFF. DNA of the CDR3: TGTGCCAGCAGTCCTAGCGGGAGTCGCTACAATGAGCAGTTCTTC.